The rows below give T cell receptor beta chains drawn from one sample of a study of neurological immune-mediated disorders. One entry per CDR3 protein, called by TCRdb with MiXCR from the 5' RACE reads. The sample consists of roughly 29,000 distinct CDR3 sequences, approximately 24% of them appearing once. The specimen sequenced was CD4+ T cells from blood. The source of these receptors is a man aged 50-59 years with HTLV-1-associated myelopathy (HAM/TSP). CDR3s leave out the opening cysteine and the closing phenylalanine or tryptophan.

cdr3_aa	v_call	j_call
ASSLGRVGEKLF	TRBV5-1	TRBJ1-4
SASGQAERETQY	TRBV20-1	TRBJ2-5
SASRPSGSSTDTQY	TRBV20-1	TRBJ2-3
ASSLEGQPQH	TRBV5-1	TRBJ1-5
ASSRRGIQETQY	TRBV6-5	TRBJ2-5
ASSQRQGGTGELF	TRBV7-3	TRBJ2-2
ASSLEGGNQPQH	TRBV7-9	TRBJ1-5
ASSIDRRTHAGYT	TRBV19	TRBJ1-2
ASARDSFYEQY	TRBV5-1	TRBJ2-7
SAGGNYGYT	TRBV20-1	TRBJ1-2
ATSRENAGFYGYT	TRBV15	TRBJ1-2